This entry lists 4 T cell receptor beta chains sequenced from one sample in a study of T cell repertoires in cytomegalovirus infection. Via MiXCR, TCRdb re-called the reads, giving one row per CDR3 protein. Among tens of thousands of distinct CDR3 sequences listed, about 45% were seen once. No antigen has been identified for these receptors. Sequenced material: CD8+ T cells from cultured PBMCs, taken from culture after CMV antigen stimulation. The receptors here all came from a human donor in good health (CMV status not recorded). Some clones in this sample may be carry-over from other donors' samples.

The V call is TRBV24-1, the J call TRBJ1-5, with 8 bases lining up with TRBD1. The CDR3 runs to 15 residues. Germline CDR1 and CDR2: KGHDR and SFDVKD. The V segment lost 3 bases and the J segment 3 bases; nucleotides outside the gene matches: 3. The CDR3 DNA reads TGTGCCACCAGTGATCGGACAGGGAACAATCAGCCCCAGCATTTT. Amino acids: CATSDRTGNNQPQHF.

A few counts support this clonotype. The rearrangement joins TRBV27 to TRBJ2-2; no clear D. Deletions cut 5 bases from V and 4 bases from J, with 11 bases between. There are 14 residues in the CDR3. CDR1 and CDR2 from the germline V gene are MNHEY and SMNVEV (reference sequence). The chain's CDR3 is CASSPTHFTGELFF. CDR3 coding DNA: TGTGCCAGCAGTCCGACTCACTTCACCGGGGAGCTGTTTTTT.

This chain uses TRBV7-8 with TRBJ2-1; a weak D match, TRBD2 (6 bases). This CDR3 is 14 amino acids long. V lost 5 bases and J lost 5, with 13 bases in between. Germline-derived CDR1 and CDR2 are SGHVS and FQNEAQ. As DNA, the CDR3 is TGTGCCAGCAGCACCCTGACTAGTCACAATGAGCAGTTCTTC. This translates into CASSTLTSHNEQFF.

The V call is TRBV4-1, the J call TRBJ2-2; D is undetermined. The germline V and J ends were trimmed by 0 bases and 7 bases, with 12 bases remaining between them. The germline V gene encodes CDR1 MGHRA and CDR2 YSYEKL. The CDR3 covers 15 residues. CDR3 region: CASSQDLGSGGELFF. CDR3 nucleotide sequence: TGCGCCAGCAGCCAAGATCTAGGTTCCGGCGGGGAGCTGTTTTTT.